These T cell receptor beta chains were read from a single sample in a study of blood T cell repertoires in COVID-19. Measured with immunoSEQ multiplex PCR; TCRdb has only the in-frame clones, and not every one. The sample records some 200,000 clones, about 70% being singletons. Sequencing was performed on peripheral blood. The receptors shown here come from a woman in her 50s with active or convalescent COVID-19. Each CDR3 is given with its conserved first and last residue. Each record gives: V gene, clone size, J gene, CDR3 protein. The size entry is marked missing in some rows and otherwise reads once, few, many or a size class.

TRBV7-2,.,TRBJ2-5,CASSPSTGTQETQYF
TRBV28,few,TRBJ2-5,CASSLTGGGQETQYF
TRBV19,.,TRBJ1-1,CASRNRVNTEAFF
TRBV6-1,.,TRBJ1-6,CASSEGQVNSPLHF
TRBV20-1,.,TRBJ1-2,CSARDRVDTF
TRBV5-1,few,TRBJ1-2,CASSLEGAYGYTF
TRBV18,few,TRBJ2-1,CASSQRTSGDYNEQFF
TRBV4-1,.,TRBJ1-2,CASSQEEMYGYTF
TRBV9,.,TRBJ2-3,CASSVDIRGLDTQYF
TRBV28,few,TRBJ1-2,CASSPGTGNFYGYTF
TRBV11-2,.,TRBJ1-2,CASSPGLRRYGYTF
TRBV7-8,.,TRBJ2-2,CASSRRDTYTGELFF
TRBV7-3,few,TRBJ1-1,CASSPGLPGTEAFF
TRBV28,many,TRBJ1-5,CASSIRGLQYSNQPQHF
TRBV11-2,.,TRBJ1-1,CASSLGQDLAFF
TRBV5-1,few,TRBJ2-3,CASGYEAGETDTQYF
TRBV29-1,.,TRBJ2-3,CSVLGQGYTDTQYF
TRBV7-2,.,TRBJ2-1,CASSFGAGGRHNEQFF
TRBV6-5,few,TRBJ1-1,CASSYSRGGSTEAFF
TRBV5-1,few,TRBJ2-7,CASSKLAGGDEQYF
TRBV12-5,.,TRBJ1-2,CASGSSVNYGYTF
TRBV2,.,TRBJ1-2,CASNVGTAGGYTF
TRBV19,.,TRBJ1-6,CASSMGQGSNSPLHF
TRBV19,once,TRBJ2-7,CASSPRLAGSYEQYF
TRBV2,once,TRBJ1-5,CASSDRTSGQPQHF
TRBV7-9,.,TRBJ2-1,CASSPLTSGFYNEQFF
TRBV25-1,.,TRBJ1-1,CASSEGLNTEAFF
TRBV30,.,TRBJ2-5,CAWNRGQQETQYF
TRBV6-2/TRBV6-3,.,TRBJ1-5,CASSRQGTTVGPQHF
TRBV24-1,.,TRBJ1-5,CATSDRGSNQPQHF
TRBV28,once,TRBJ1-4,CASSTQGGLGEKLFF
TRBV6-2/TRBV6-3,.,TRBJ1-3,CASSTRRVDGNTIYF
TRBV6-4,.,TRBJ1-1,CASSDSGQGAWDTEAFF
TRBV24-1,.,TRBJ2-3,CATSDFRRTGTDTQYF
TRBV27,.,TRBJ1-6,CASSPRQGGNSPLHF
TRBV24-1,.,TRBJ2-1,CATSDRRLAGTYNEQFF
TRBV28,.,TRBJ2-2,CASSKGLAGKELFF
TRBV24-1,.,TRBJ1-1,CATSEDRPNTEAFF
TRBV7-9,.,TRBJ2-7,CASSLGVGGGLEQYF